The T cell receptor (beta chain) described here comes from a study of identical twins. This clonotype was seen at least ten times. MiXCR, applied by TCRdb to the 5' RACE reads, yields one record per CDR3 protein. The data contain fewer than 800,000 distinct CDR3 sequences, just over 7% of them singletons. V gave up 6 bases and J gave up 5 bases; unmatched junction bases: 7. This CDR3 contains 15 residues. A further study also used this sample, focusing on yellow fever vaccine responses in identical twins.

This receptor was taken from a woman aged 18-30 years in good health. What was sequenced was PBMCs. The V and J genes are TRBV12-3 or TRBV12-4 and TRBJ2-2; 9 bases line up with TRBD1. As DNA, the CDR3 is TGTGCCAGCAGCCTACGGACAGGGGCGACCGGGGAGCTGTTTTTT. It yields the protein CASSLRTGATGELFF.